This is a list of T cell receptor beta chains from one sample in a study of CD8 T cells in Susac syndrome. TCRdb redid the calling of the immunoSEQ multiplex PCR reads with MiXCR, one entry per CDR3 protein. This table has around 230,000 distinct CDR3 sequences, 95% appearing once. The material sequenced was CD4+ T cells from PBMCs. The receptors were gathered from a human donor with multiple sclerosis. Both conserved end residues are part of each CDR3. D genes are given only for firm matches. Size is stated for part of the rows, as once, few or many counts, or as a class when the clone is expanded.

-,TRBJ2-1,TRBV7-2,-,CASSLDLGEQFF,TGTGCCAGCAGCTTAGATTTGGGTGAGCAGTTCTTC
TRBD2,TRBJ2-7,TRBV18,-,CASSPPGLAGFYEQYF,TGTGCCAGCTCACCCCCGGGACTAGCGGGATTCTACGAGCAGTACTTC
-,TRBJ1-5,TRBV12-3/TRBV12-4,-,CASSTHRDKYQPQHF,TGTGCCAGCAGTACCCATCGGGACAAGTATCAGCCCCAGCATTTT
-,TRBJ1-5,TRBV19,-,CASRINNQPQHF,TGTGCCAGTAGGATAAACAATCAGCCCCAGCATTTT
-,TRBJ1-1,TRBV29-1,-,CSTSAGQGYTEAFF,TGCAGCACCTCCGCCGGGCAGGGTTACACTGAAGCTTTCTTT
TRBD1,TRBJ1-2,TRBV5-1,-,CASSPLDRASYTF,TGCGCCAGCAGCCCCCTGGACAGGGCGAGCTACACCTTC
TRBD1,TRBJ1-1,TRBV3-1,-,CASSRNRGTEAFF,TGTGCCAGCAGCCGGAACAGGGGCACTGAAGCTTTCTTT
-,TRBJ1-1,TRBV6-1,-,CASSGRAPEAFF,TGTGCCAGCAGTGGCCGGGCTCCTGAAGCTTTCTTT
TRBD1,TRBJ2-3,TRBV2,once,CASRGGDRGTDTQYF,TGTGCCAGCAGAGGTGGGGACAGGGGGACGGATACGCAGTATTTT
TRBD2,TRBJ2-7,TRBV27,once,CASSLLAGGPGEQYF,TGTGCCAGCAGTTTACTAGCGGGAGGGCCTGGGGAGCAGTACTTC
-,TRBJ2-3,TRBV5-1,-,CASSLDYRTDTQYF,TGCGCCAGCAGCTTGGACTACCGCACAGATACGCAGTATTTT
TRBD1,TRBJ2-7,TRBV28,-,CASSSGGRSYEQYF,TGTGCCAGCAGTTCAGGGGGCAGGTCCTACGAGCAGTACTTC
-,TRBJ1-1,TRBV20-1,-,CSAHTSKAFF,TGCAGTGCACACACCTCAAAAGCTTTCTTT
-,TRBJ2-7,TRBV27,-,CASSFRGAYEQYF,TGTGCCAGCAGTTTTAGGGGAGCCTACGAGCAGTACTTC
TRBD1,TRBJ2-7,TRBV7-2,-,CASSLGGQAYEQYF,TGTGCCAGCAGCTTAGGTGGACAGGCCTACGAGCAGTACTTC
TRBD2,TRBJ2-7,TRBV20-1,-,CSTSGTSSYEQYF,TGCAGTACCTCCGGGACTAGTAGCTACGAGCAGTACTTC
-,TRBJ1-4,TRBV9,-,CASSPSGTVGEKLFF,TGTGCCAGCAGCCCATCGGGGACCGTGGGAGAAAAACTGTTTTTT
-,TRBJ2-4,TRBV3-1,-,CASSQDPGIQYF,TGTGCCAGCAGCCAAGATCCCGGCATTCAGTACTTC
TRBD2,TRBJ2-1,TRBV5-1,-,CASSLKLAGDEQFF,TGCGCCAGCAGCTTGAAACTAGCGGGAGATGAGCAGTTCTTC
TRBD1,TRBJ1-1,TRBV20-1,-,CSARRTGGRGTEAFF,TGCAGTGCTAGAAGGACAGGGGGTCGGGGCACTGAAGCTTTCTTT
-,TRBJ2-7,TRBV7-9,-,CASSFSANYEQYF,TGTGCCAGCAGCTTTTCTGCTAATTACGAGCAGTACTTC
TRBD1,TRBJ2-5,TRBV6-5,-,CASSTDRGTQETQYF,TGTGCCAGCAGTACTGACAGGGGCACACAAGAGACCCAGTACTTC
TRBD1,TRBJ2-1,TRBV9,-,CASSVGTGQYNEQFF,TGTGCCAGCAGCGTAGGAACGGGACAGTACAATGAGCAGTTCTTC
-,TRBJ2-2,TRBV19,-,CASSILRLTTPNTGELFF,TGTGCCAGTAGTATCTTAAGGCTAACTACACCGAACACCGGGGAGCTGTTTTTT
TRBD1,TRBJ2-7,TRBV27,once,CASRPTGDYEQYF,TGTGCCAGCAGGCCGACAGGGGACTACGAGCAGTACTTC
-,TRBJ1-5,TRBV28,-,CASSIEDQPQHF,TGTGCCAGCAGTATCGAAGATCAGCCCCAGCATTTT
TRBD2,TRBJ2-1,TRBV29-1,-,CSVELAGGPNEQFF,TGCAGCGTTGAACTGGCGGGAGGACCCAATGAGCAGTTCTTC
TRBD1,TRBJ2-7,TRBV7-2,-,CASSLGPGQVPREDYF,TGTGCCAGCAGCTTAGGGCCGGGACAGGTCCCAAGGGAGGATTACTTC
-,TRBJ2-2,TRBV7-9,-,CASSIDRRTGELFF,TGTGCCAGCAGTATAGACAGGCGGACCGGGGAGCTGTTTTTT
TRBD1,TRBJ1-1,TRBV30,-,CAWSPGQGAVEAFF,TGTGCCTGGAGTCCGGGACAGGGGGCAGTCGAAGCTTTCTTT
TRBD1,TRBJ1-1,TRBV12-3/TRBV12-4,-,CASSLDRLAEAFF,TGTGCCAGCAGCCTGGACAGGCTTGCAGAAGCTTTCTTT
TRBD2,TRBJ2-7,TRBV5-1,-,CASSRTSGRAYEQYF,TGCGCCAGCAGCAGGACTAGCGGGAGGGCCTACGAGCAGTACTTC
TRBD2,TRBJ2-5,TRBV3-1,once,CASSSNRGGTQYF,TGTGCCAGCAGCTCCAACCGGGGGGGGACCCAGTACTTC
TRBD1,TRBJ1-2,TRBV5-1,-,CASSLGDRGGYTF,TGCGCCAGCAGCTTGGGGGACAGGGGTGGCTACACCTTC
-,TRBJ1-2,TRBV28,-,CASSSVNYGYTF,TGTGCCAGCAGTTCAGTCAACTATGGCTACACCTTC
TRBD2,TRBJ2-7,TRBV14,-,CASSVLAGVYEQYF,TGTGCCAGCAGCGTACTAGCGGGAGTCTACGAGCAGTACTTC
-,TRBJ2-2,TRBV24-1,-,CATSRGPGELFF,TGTGCCACCAGCCGGGGGCCCGGGGAGCTGTTTTTT
-,TRBJ2-3,TRBV5-1,-,CASSLDFSSTDTQYF,TGCGCCAGCAGCCTCGACTTCTCAAGCACAGATACGCAGTATTTT
TRBD2,TRBJ2-5,TRBV27,-,CASKGGLVETQYF,TGTGCCAGCAAGGGAGGGCTTGTAGAGACCCAGTACTTC
-,TRBJ1-2,TRBV20-1,-,CSARDRRSDYGYTF,TGCAGTGCTAGAGATCGGAGGAGCGACTATGGCTACACCTTC
-,TRBJ2-1,TRBV20-1,-,CSARTAVASYNEQFF,TGCAGTGCTAGGACAGCGGTAGCCTCCTACAATGAGCAGTTCTTC
-,TRBJ2-7,TRBV11-2,-,CASSRATVGSYEQYF,TGTGCCAGCAGCCGGGCTACCGTGGGGTCCTACGAGCAGTACTTC